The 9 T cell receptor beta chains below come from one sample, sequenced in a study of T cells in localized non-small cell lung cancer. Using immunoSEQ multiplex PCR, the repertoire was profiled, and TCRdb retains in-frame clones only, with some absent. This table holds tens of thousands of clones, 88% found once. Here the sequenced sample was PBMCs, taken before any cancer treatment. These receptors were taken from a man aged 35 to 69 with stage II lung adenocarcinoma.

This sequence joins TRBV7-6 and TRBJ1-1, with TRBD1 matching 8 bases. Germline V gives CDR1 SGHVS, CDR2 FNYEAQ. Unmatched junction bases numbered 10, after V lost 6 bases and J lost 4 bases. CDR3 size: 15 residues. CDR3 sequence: CASSSGNTGGTEAFF. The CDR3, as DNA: TGTGCCAGCAGTTCAGGGAATACAGGGGGCACTGAAGCTTTCTTT.

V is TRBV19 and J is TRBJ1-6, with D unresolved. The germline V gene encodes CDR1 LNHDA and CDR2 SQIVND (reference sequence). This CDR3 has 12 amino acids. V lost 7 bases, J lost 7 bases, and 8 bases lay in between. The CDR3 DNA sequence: TGTGCCAGTACCCACGGGAATTCACCCCTCCACTTT. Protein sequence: CASTHGNSPLHF.

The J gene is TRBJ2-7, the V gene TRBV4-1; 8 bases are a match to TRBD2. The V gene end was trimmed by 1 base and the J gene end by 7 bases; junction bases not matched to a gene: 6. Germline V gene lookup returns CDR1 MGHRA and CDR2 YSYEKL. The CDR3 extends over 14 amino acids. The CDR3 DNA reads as TGCGCCAGCAGCCAAGGGGGACTAGATGAGGAGCAGTACTTC. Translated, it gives CASSQGGLDEEQYF.

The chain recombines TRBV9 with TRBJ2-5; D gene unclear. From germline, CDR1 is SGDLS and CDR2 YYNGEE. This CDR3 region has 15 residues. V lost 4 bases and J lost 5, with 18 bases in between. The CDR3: CASSPTRLDGETQYF. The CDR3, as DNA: TGTGCCAGCAGCCCGACCCGATTGGACGGGGAGACCCAGTACTTC.

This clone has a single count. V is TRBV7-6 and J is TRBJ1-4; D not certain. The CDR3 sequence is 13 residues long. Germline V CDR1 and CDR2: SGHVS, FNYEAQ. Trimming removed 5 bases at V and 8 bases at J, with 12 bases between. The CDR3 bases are TGTGCCAGCAGCCCCATCCCCAGCGAAAAACTGTTTTTT. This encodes CASSPIPSEKLFF. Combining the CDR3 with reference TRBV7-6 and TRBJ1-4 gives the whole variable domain GAGVSQSPRYKVTKRGQDVALRCDPISGHVSLYWYRQALGQGPEFLTYFNYEAQQDKSGLPNDRFSAERPEGSISTLTIQRTEQRDSAMYRCASSPIPSEKLFFGSGTQLSVL.

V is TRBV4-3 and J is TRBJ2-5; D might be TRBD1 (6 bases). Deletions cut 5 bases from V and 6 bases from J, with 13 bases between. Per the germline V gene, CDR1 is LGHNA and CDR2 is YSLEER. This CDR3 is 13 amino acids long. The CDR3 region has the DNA TGCGCCAGCAGCGGGGACACCTTACAGACCCAGTACTTC. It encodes CASSGDTLQTQYF.

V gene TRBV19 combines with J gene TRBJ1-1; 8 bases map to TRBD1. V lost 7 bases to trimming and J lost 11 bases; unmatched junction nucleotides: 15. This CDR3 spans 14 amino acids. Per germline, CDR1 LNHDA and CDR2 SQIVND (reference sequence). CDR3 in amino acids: CASTQGAMDLGAFF. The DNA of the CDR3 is TGTGCCAGTACCCAGGGGGCTATGGACCTTGGGGCTTTCTTT. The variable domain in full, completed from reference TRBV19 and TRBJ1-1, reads DGGITQSPKYLFRKEGQNVTLSCEQNLNHDAMYWYRQDPGQGLRLIYYSQIVNDFQKGDIAEGYSVSREKKESFPLTVTSAQKNPTAFYLCASTQGAMDLGAFFGQGTRLTVV.

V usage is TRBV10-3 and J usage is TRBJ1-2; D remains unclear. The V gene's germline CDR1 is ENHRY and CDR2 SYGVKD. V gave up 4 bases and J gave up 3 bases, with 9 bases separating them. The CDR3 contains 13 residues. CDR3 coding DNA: TGTGCCATCAGTGGAAAATTTGACTATGGCTACACCTTC. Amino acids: CAISGKFDYGYTF.

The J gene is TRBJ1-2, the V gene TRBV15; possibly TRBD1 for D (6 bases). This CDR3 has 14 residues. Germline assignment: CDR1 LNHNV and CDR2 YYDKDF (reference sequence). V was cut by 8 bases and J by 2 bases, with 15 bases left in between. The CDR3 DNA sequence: TGTGCCACCGAACCCGGACAGTTCAACTATGGCTACACCTTC. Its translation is CATEPGQFNYGYTF. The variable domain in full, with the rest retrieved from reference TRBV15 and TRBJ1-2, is DAMVIQNPRYQVTQFGKPVTLSCSQTLNHNVMYWYQQKSSQAPKLLFHYYDKDFNNEADTPDNFQSRRPNTSFCFLDIRSPGLGDTAMYLCATEPGQFNYGYTFGSGTRLTVV.